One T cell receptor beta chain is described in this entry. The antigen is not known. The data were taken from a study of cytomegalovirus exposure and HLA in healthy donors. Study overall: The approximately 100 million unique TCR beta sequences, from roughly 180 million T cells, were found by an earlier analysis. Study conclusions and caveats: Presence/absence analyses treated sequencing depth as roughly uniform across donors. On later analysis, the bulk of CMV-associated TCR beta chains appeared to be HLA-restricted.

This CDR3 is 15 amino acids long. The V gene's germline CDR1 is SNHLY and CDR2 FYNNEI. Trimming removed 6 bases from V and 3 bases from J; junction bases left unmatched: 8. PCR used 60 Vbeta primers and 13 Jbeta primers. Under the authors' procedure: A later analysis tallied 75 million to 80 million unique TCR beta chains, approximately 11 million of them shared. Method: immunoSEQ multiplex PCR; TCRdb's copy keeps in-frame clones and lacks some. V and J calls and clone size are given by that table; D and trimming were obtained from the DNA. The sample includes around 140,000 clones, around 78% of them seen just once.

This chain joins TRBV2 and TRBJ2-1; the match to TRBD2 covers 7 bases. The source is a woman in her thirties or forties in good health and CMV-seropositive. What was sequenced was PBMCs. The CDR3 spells CASRSEASGYNEQFF. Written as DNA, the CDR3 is TGTGCCAGCAGGTCGGAGGCTAGCGGCTACAATGAGCAGTTCTTC.